The 30 T cell receptor beta chains given below trace back to one sample, sequenced in a study of Tregs in tolerant kidney transplant recipients. Clones were sequenced by immunoSEQ multiplex PCR, and TCRdb holds only the in-frame ones, with some missing. The data show about 94,000 clones, with under 95% seen just once and 0.35% to 0.55% held by the top ten. The sequences come from CD4+ T cells from blood, collected before the transplant. The receptors here all came from a human donor who received a combined kidney and bone marrow transplant.

The V and J genes are TRBV5-6 and TRBJ2-3; 7 nucleotides match TRBD2. CDR3 size: 16 residues. The V gene end was trimmed by 5 bases and the J gene end by 2 bases; junction bases not matched to a gene: 11. Germline CDR1 is SGHDT and CDR2 is YYEEEE. CDR3 coding DNA: TGTGCCAGCAGTCTGGGAGGGATCGGTGCCACAGATACGCAGTATTTT. This sequence encodes CASSLGGIGATDTQYF.

V and J are TRBV5-1 and TRBJ2-5; 14 nucleotides agree with TRBD2. J gave up 1 base and V 4 bases, and 6 bases lay outside the gene matches. CDR3 size: 17 residues. Germline values: CDR1 SGHRS, CDR2 YFSETQ. The CDR3 coding sequence is TGCGCCAGCAGCATAGGGACTAGCGGGGGTATCCAAGAGACCCAGTACTTC. It codes for CASSIGTSGGIQETQYF.

This rearrangement joins TRBV6-1 to TRBJ2-2; TRBD2 matches 10 bases. CDR1 is MNHNS and CDR2 is SASEGT in the germline V gene. Germline trimming cut 5 bases from V and 7 bases from J; bases unmatched to any gene: 4. This CDR3 has 14 residues. The CDR3 protein is CASSISGGIGELFF. The DNA of the CDR3 is TGTGCCAGCAGTATTAGCGGGGGGATCGGGGAGCTGTTTTTT.

This rearrangement joins TRBV7-2 to TRBJ2-5; weak D call: TRBD1 (6 bases). Trimming cost V 5 bases and J 2 bases, with 9 bases left between them. This CDR3 contains 13 residues. Germline assignment: CDR1 SGHTA and CDR2 FQGNSA. CDR3 bases: TGTGCCAGCAGCGAGGACAGACAAGAGACCCAGTACTTC. It is translated as CASSEDRQETQYF.

J is TRBJ2-5 and V is TRBV4-3; D unresolved. The length of the CDR3 is 13 residues. The germline V and J ends were trimmed by 1 base and 3 bases, with 6 bases remaining between them. The germline V gene encodes CDR1 LGHNA and CDR2 YSLEER. The CDR3 region has the DNA TGCGCCAGCAGCCAAGGCGGAGAAGAGACCCAGTACTTC. Its protein is CASSQGGEETQYF.

A remark on this clone: Compared with germline, one end of the junction differs, possibly owing to a read error. Other DNA sequences in this sample translate to the same CDR3. This rearrangement joins TRBV28 to TRBJ1-6; TRBD1 might be the D (6 bases). The CDR3 is 15 amino acids. CDR1 and CDR2 (germline): MDHEN, SYDVKM. As DNA, the CDR3 is TGTGCCAGCAGCGACCCGGGGACAAATAATTCACCCCTCCACTTC. Translating it yields CASSDPGTNNSPLHF.

This chain uses TRBV7-3 with TRBJ2-1; 7 nucleotides align to TRBD1. The V and J ends lost 3 bases and 11 bases, in that order; junction bases with no gene match: 7. This CDR3 has 13 amino acids. Germline CDR1 reads SGHTA; CDR2 reads FQGTGA. CDR3 in amino acids: CASSFEFRGKQFF. For the CDR3, the DNA is TGTGCCAGCAGCTTTGAGTTCAGGGGGAAGCAGTTCTTC. Complete variable domain (other parts from reference TRBV7-3 and TRBJ2-1): GAGVSQTPSNKVTEKGKYVELRCDPISGHTALYWYRQSLGQGPEFLIYFQGTGAADDSGLPNDRFFAVRPEGSVSTLKIQRTERGDSAVYLCASSFEFRGKQFFGPGTRLTVL.

The chain uses TRBV4-1 and TRBJ2-4; D perhaps matches TRBD1 (5 bases). This CDR3 comprises 16 residues. The V end was cut by 8 bases, the J end by 2 bases, with 19 bases between. Germline CDR1 reads MGHRA; CDR2 reads YSYEKL. The CDR3 nucleotides are TGCGCCAGCTCACTCAGGGTATTGGGCACCAAAAACATTCAGTACTTC. Translating it yields CASSLRVLGTKNIQYF.

The chain carries TRBV5-1 and TRBJ2-7; TRBD1 matches 8 bases. Germline CDR1 reads SGHRS; CDR2 reads YFSETQ. V was clipped by 2 bases and J by 2 bases; unmatched bases: 3. CDR3 size: 14 residues. DNA for the CDR3: TGCGCCAGCAGCTTATTACAGGGGGCCTACGAGCAGTACTTC. Its translation is CASSLLQGAYEQYF.

Only a few counts were recorded for this clone. This chain uses TRBV7-9 with TRBJ1-4; unclear D gene. The CDR3 spans 14 residues. Deletions cut 5 bases from V and 3 bases from J, with 10 bases between. From germline, CDR1 is SEHNR and CDR2 FQNEAQ (reference sequence). CDR3 sequence: CASSPQSANEKLFF. As DNA, the CDR3 is TGTGCCAGCAGCCCCCAAAGCGCTAATGAAAAACTGTTTTTT.

This chain joins TRBV5-1 and TRBJ2-3; 11 bases are shared with TRBD2. The V segment lost 0 bases and the J segment 4 bases; nucleotides outside the gene matches: 4. Germline V gene sequence: CDR1 SGHRS, CDR2 YFSETQ. The CDR3 spans 16 residues. The CDR3 reads CASSLVTSGSPDTQYF. The CDR3 coding sequence is TGCGCCAGCAGCTTGGTAACTAGCGGGAGTCCAGATACGCAGTATTTT.

This clone has just one count. This rearrangement joins TRBV7-7 to TRBJ2-2; 7 bases are shared with TRBD1. The CDR3 consists of 15 residues. Germline CDR1 and CDR2: SSHAT and FNYEAQ (reference sequence). V shed 5 bases, J shed 8 bases, and the junction held 11 bases outside the gene matches. DNA of the CDR3: TGTGCCAGCAGCCAAAAGACAGGGTTCTTTGGGGAGCTGTTTTTT. It is translated as CASSQKTGFFGELFF. Combining the CDR3 with reference TRBV7-7 and TRBJ2-2 gives the whole variable domain GAGVSQSPRYKVTKRGQDVTLRCDPISSHATLYWYQQALGQGPEFLTYFNYEAQPDKSGLPSDRFSAERPEGSISTLTIQRTEQRDSAMYRCASSQKTGFFGELFFGEGSRLTVL.

The rearrangement uses TRBV9 and TRBJ1-2; no clear D gene. Germline V gives CDR1 SGDLS, CDR2 YYNGEE. V shed 0 bases and J shed 8 bases, with 14 bases lying between them. The CDR3 has 14 residues. The CDR3 DNA sequence: TGTGCCAGCAGCGTAGTAAACCTGGTGAGAGGCTACACCTTC. Protein sequence: CASSVVNLVRGYTF.

The chain recombines TRBV6-4 with TRBJ2-1; a possible D gene is TRBD2 (6 bases). The CDR3 covers 15 residues. Per the germline V gene, CDR1 is MRHNA and CDR2 is SNTAGT. V lost 4 bases and J lost 0, with 10 bases in between. CDR3: CASSVEGNSYNEQFF. The CDR3 DNA follows: TGTGCCAGCAGTGTGGAGGGTAACTCCTACAATGAGCAGTTCTTC.

This sequence joins TRBV19 and TRBJ2-3; 9 positions match TRBD2. Trimming took 4 bases from V and 4 from J; bases not matched to a gene: 3. The CDR3 extends over 14 amino acids. Per germline, CDR1 LNHDA and CDR2 SQIVND (reference sequence). CDR3 protein: CASSRLAGADTQYF. The CDR3 region has the DNA TGTGCCAGTAGTAGGTTAGCGGGGGCAGATACGCAGTATTTT. Filled out from reference TRBV19 and TRBJ2-3, the complete variable domain reads DGGITQSPKYLFRKEGQNVTLSCEQNLNHDAMYWYRQDPGQGLRLIYYSQIVNDFQKGDIAEGYSVSREKKESFPLTVTSAQKNPTAFYLCASSRLAGADTQYFGPGTRLTVL.

Concerning this clone: Other DNA sequences of this sample code for an identical CDR3. The J gene is TRBJ2-2, the V gene TRBV9; D remains unclear. The CDR3 is 14 residues long. V lost 0 bases, J lost 1 base, and 4 bases lay in between. From germline, CDR1 is SGDLS and CDR2 YYNGEE. For the CDR3, the DNA is TGTGCCAGCAGCGTAGTCCAGAACACCGGGGAGCTGTTTTTT. This translates into CASSVVQNTGELFF.

This clone has just a few counts. J is TRBJ1-5 and V is TRBV2; D might be TRBD1 (6 bases). CDR3 length equals 14 residues. V was pared by 8 bases and J by 6 bases, with 17 bases between. Germline-derived CDR1 and CDR2 are SNHLY and FYNNEI. The CDR3 nucleotides are TGTGCCAGCGTTGGGGACACCGTGGGTCAGCCCCAGCATTTT. This encodes CASVGDTVGQPQHF.

The chain is built from TRBV4-1 and TRBJ1-1, with D hard to call. This CDR3 has 14 residues. Germline loops: CDR1 MGHRA, CDR2 YSYEKL. Trimming pared 4 bases from V and 5 bases from J, leaving 14 bases between. CDR3 nucleotides: TGCGCCAGCAGCCTCGTCAGAAGAACGACTGAAGCTTTCTTT. It codes for CASSLVRRTTEAFF.

This clone was recorded only once. The chain has TRBV10-3 and TRBJ2-2; D is undetermined. From germline, CDR1 is ENHRY and CDR2 SYGVKD. V was pared by 0 bases and J by 3 bases, with 8 bases between. This CDR3 region has 15 residues. DNA of the CDR3: TGTGCCATCAGTGAGTCGTCGTACTACACCGGGGAGCTGTTTTTT. This encodes CAISESSYYTGELFF.

The V and J genes are TRBV27 and TRBJ2-7; D not certain. Germline V CDR1 and CDR2: MNHEY, SMNVEV (reference sequence). The CDR3 extends over 11 amino acids. V lost 3 bases and J 5 bases, leaving 5 bases between the germline ends. As DNA, the CDR3 is TGTGCCAGCAGTTTGGGCAACGAGCAGTACTTC. Amino acids: CASSLGNEQYF.

This clone was seen just once. The rearrangement joins TRBV6-6 to TRBJ1-3; D remains unclear. Germline assignment: CDR1 MNHNY and CDR2 SVGAGI (reference sequence). The CDR3 loop spans 15 amino acids. Trimming took 3 bases from V and 0 from J, leaving 9 bases between them. The CDR3 region has the DNA TGTGCCAGCAGTTATGCGGCGTCCTCTGGAAACACCATATATTTT. As protein: CASSYAASSGNTIYF.

V usage is TRBV21-1 and J usage is TRBJ2-3; the table's D call, TRBD2, was not checked against the DNA. TRBV21-1 constitutes a pseudogene. The CDR3 has 15 amino acids. The CDR3 DNA reads TGTGCCAGCAGCCCGCCTGGGCGGGGGATAGATACGCAGTATTTT. Its protein is CASSPPGRGIDTQYF.

V and J are TRBV9 and TRBJ2-4; TRBD2 agrees at 13 bases. The V gene's germline CDR1 is SGDLS and CDR2 YYNGEE. The J segment lost 0 bases and the V segment lost 4 bases, leaving 7 bases of the junction unmatched. The length of the CDR3 is 18 residues. CDR3 in amino acids: CASSPGLAGEIAKNIQYF. CDR3 bases: TGTGCCAGCAGCCCCGGACTAGCGGGGGAGATAGCCAAAAACATTCAGTACTTC. The whole variable domain, remainder taken from reference TRBV9 and TRBJ2-4, is DSGVTQTPKHLITATGQRVTLRCSPRSGDLSVYWYQQSLDQGLQFLIQYYNGEERAKGNILERFSAQQFPDLHSELNLSSLELGDSALYFCASSPGLAGEIAKNIQYFGAGTRLSVL.

The chain combines TRBV7-9 with TRBJ2-1, with TRBD2 matching 11 bases. The CDR3 runs to 14 residues. CDR1 is SEHNR, CDR2 FQNEAQ, per germline (reference sequence). V was clipped by 10 bases and J by 3 bases; unmatched bases: 5. CDR3 region: CATGGTSGYNEQFF. The CDR3 bases are TGTGCCACCGGGGGGACTAGCGGCTACAATGAGCAGTTCTTC.

The chain is built from TRBV6-5 and TRBJ2-5; TRBD1 agrees at 9 bases. The CDR3 sequence is 14 residues long. Looked up from germline, CDR1 is MNHEY and CDR2 is SVGAGI. J lost 5 bases, V lost 6 bases, and 7 bases had no gene match. CDR3 loop: CASSPQGARETQYF. CDR3 nucleotides: TGTGCCAGCAGCCCACAGGGGGCGAGGGAGACCCAGTACTTC.

The rearrangement joins TRBV5-1 to TRBJ1-4; 11 nucleotides line up with TRBD1. J was trimmed by 4 bases and V by 4 bases; bases with no gene match: 3. The CDR3 runs to 15 residues. Germline values: CDR1 SGHRS, CDR2 YFSETQ. The CDR3 protein is CASSLGTGGNEKLFF. DNA for the CDR3: TGCGCCAGCAGCCTCGGGACAGGGGGTAATGAAAAACTGTTTTTT. Together with reference TRBV5-1 and TRBJ1-4, the CDR3 gives the full variable domain: KAGVTQTPRYLIKTRGQQVTLSCSPISGHRSVSWYQQTPGQGLQFLFEYFSETQRNKGNFPGRFSGRQFSNSRSEMNVSTLELGDSALYLCASSLGTGGNEKLFFGSGTQLSVL.

The chain combines TRBV6-5 with TRBJ2-2, with TRBD1 matching over 7 bases. In germline, CDR1 is MNHEY, CDR2 SVGAGI. Trimming cost V 3 bases and J 7 bases; bases outside gene matches: 11. The CDR3 contains 16 residues. CDR3 loop: CASSYTRDSPGGELFF. The CDR3, as DNA: TGTGCCAGCAGTTATACCCGGGACAGCCCAGGCGGGGAGCTGTTTTTT.

CDR3: CASSLYSSPGFYNEQFF. CDR3 coding DNA: TGTGCCAGCAGCTTATACTCTTCTCCGGGTTTTTACAATGAGCAGTTCTTC. The chain couples TRBV7-6 to TRBJ2-1, with no clear D. This CDR3 contains 17 residues. Germline CDR1 reads SGHVS; CDR2 reads FNYEAQ. The V and J ends lost 2 bases and 4 bases respectively, with 18 bases between them. Looking up the rest from reference TRBV7-6 and TRBJ2-1 gives the full variable domain: GAGVSQSPRYKVTKRGQDVALRCDPISGHVSLYWYRQALGQGPEFLTYFNYEAQQDKSGLPNDRFSAERPEGSISTLTIQRTEQRDSAMYRCASSLYSSPGFYNEQFFGPGTRLTVL.

This chain links TRBV19 with TRBJ1-4, with 10 bases fitting TRBD1. The CDR3 is 14 amino acids. Germline V gene lookup returns CDR1 LNHDA and CDR2 SQIVND (reference sequence). The ends lost 4 bases at V and 7 bases at J; junction bases unmatched: 3. In nucleotides, the CDR3 is TGTGCCAGTAGTACCGGACAGGGGGGTGAAAAACTGTTTTTT. Residues: CASSTGQGGEKLFF. The full variable domain, its missing parts supplied by reference TRBV19 and TRBJ1-4, is DGGITQSPKYLFRKEGQNVTLSCEQNLNHDAMYWYRQDPGQGLRLIYYSQIVNDFQKGDIAEGYSVSREKKESFPLTVTSAQKNPTAFYLCASSTGQGGEKLFFGSGTQLSVL.

The chain combines TRBV5-6 with TRBJ1-6, with D perhaps TRBD1 (6 bases). The CDR3 runs to 15 residues. CDR1 is SGHDT, CDR2 YYEEEE, per germline. V dropped 2 bases and J dropped 4 bases, with 10 bases sitting between them. The CDR3 DNA reads as TGTGCCAGCAGCTTAGAGACAGGTTATAATTCACCCCTCCACTTT. It is translated as CASSLETGYNSPLHF.